The rows below give T cell receptor beta chains drawn from one sample of a study of PD-1 blockade in mismatch repair-deficient tumors. The table came from immunoSEQ multiplex PCR; TCRdb's copy has only in-frame clones and leaves some out. The repertoire consists of 35,000 or so clones, with about 85% occurring once and the leading ten covering 3.5% to 4%. The sample in question was peripheral blood, obtained around 76 weeks after starting pembrolizumab. The receptors shown here come from an adult with mismatch repair-deficient cancer. The CDR3 runs from the conserved cysteine through the conserved F or W. A D gene is named only where the DNA matches it firmly. Clone size is shown for a subset of rows, as once, few, many or a class of expanded clone.

v_gene	d_gene	abundance	j_gene	CDR3nt	CDR3aa
TRBV9	-	-	TRBJ2-3	TGTGCCAGCAGCACTCCTTCAGGAGGGGGCGGTACAGATACGCAGTATTTT	CASSTPSGGGGTDTQYF
TRBV4-2	-	-	TRBJ2-5	TGTGCCAGCAGCCAAGTTCAGGGCATCCAAGAGACCCAGTACTTC	CASSQVQGIQETQYF
TRBV10-1	TRBD2	-	TRBJ2-3	TGCGCCAGCAGTGAGTCGTGGCTAGCGGGAGGTGTCCCAGATACGCAGTATTTT	CASSESWLAGGVPDTQYF
TRBV6-4	TRBD2	-	TRBJ2-2	TGTGCCAGCAGTGACTCTACTAGCGGCTCCGGGGAGCTGTTTTTT	CASSDSTSGSGELFF
TRBV5-4	-	-	TRBJ2-2	TGTGCCAGCAGCTTGGATTCCGGAAGATCGAACACCGGGGAGCTGTTTTTT	CASSLDSGRSNTGELFF
TRBV1	-	-	TRBJ1-5	-	CTSSHFGQGSPPLPYQPQHF
TRBV28	-	few	TRBJ1-1	TGTGCCAGCAGACTTCCAGTGGACACTGAAGCTTTCTTT	CASRLPVDTEAFF
TRBV7-2	TRBD2	-	TRBJ2-7	TGTGCCAGCAGCTCAGCCGGGACTAGCGGCAATCAGTACTTC	CASSSAGTSGNQYF
TRBV9	-	-	TRBJ2-1	TGTGCCAGCAGCTCAGGGGGGGGGAGGCAACCTTACAATGAGCAGTTCTTC	CASSSGGGRQPYNEQFF
TRBV29-1	TRBD1	-	TRBJ1-2	TGCAGCGTTGAGTCAGGGGGGACCTATGGCTACACCTTC	CSVESGGTYGYTF
TRBV6-1	-	-	TRBJ1-4	TGTGCCAGCAGTGAAGCTTATGGCATGAATGAAAAACTGTTTTTT	CASSEAYGMNEKLFF
TRBV6-1	TRBD1	-	TRBJ1-2	TGTGCCAGCAGTATAGGACAGGGTGGCGGTGGCTACACCTTC	CASSIGQGGGGYTF
TRBV7-8	TRBD2	once	TRBJ2-5	TGTGCCAGCAGCCTAGGACTAGCCGGAGAAGAAGAGACCCAGTACTTC	CASSLGLAGEEETQYF
TRBV5-6	TRBD1	-	TRBJ1-2	TGTGCCAGCAGCCTTACTTGGACAGGTCGGACTAACTATGGCTACACCTTC	CASSLTWTGRTNYGYTF
TRBV6-1	-	-	TRBJ1-4	TGTGCCAGCAGTGAATCGGCAGGGTGGGCAACTAATGAAAAACTGTTTTTT	CASSESAGWATNEKLFF
TRBV14	-	-	TRBJ2-3	TGTGCCAGCAGCCAAGATCTTAGGGGTCATACGCAGTATTTT	CASSQDLRGHTQYF
TRBV6-5	-	-	TRBJ2-1	TGTGCCAGCAGTTACTCGGCGGGCAATGAGCAGTTCTTC	CASSYSAGNEQFF
TRBV7-8	-	-	TRBJ2-7	TGTGCCAGCAGCTTAGCTGCCTCGGGAGTATCCACCTACGAGCAGTACTTC	CASSLAASGVSTYEQYF
TRBV10-3	-	-	TRBJ1-5	TGTGCCACTACGACCGGGGGAGGTGGTCAGCCCCAGCATTTT	CATTTGGGGQPQHF
TRBV9	-	-	TRBJ1-1	TGTGCCAGCAGCGTAGGAGGTGACGGTGAAGCTTTCTTT	CASSVGGDGEAFF
TRBV2	TRBD2	-	TRBJ2-2	TGTGCCAGCAGTGGGCGGACTAGCGGGGTCACCGGGGAGCTGTTTTTT	CASSGRTSGVTGELFF
TRBV29-1	-	-	TRBJ2-4	TGCAGCGTTCGAGGACTGGACAAAAACATTCAGTACTTC	CSVRGLDKNIQYF
TRBV29-1	-	once	TRBJ2-1	TGCAGCGTCTTCTGGAATGAGCAGTTCTTC	CSVFWNEQFF
TRBV7-9	TRBD1	-	TRBJ2-5	TGTGCCAGCAGCTCGACGACAGGGGAAGAGACCCAGTACTTC	CASSSTTGEETQYF
TRBV4-3	-	-	TRBJ2-7	TGCGCCAGCAGCCAAGAGGAGAGGGACGAGCAGTACTTC	CASSQEERDEQYF
TRBV7-5	-	once	TRBJ1-5	TGTGCCAGAAGCTCCCCTGGACACTCGAGTAGACCCCAGCATTTT	CARSSPGHSSRPQHF
TRBV11-2	-	-	TRBJ2-1	TGTGCCAGCAGCTCACTACGCGGGCCGACCTACAATGAGCAGTTCTTC	CASSSLRGPTYNEQFF
TRBV11-3	TRBD1	-	TRBJ2-7	TGTGCCAGCAGCCTACGACGGTCTGGACAGGTAACCTACGAGCAGTACTTC	CASSLRRSGQVTYEQYF
TRBV13	-	-	TRBJ1-3	TGTGCCAGCAGTTTTGGTCCGGATGGAAACACCATATATTTT	CASSFGPDGNTIYF
TRBV30	-	-	TRBJ1-1	TGTGCCTGGAGTGTACGACGGACGAACACTGAAGCTTTCTTT	CAWSVRRTNTEAFF
TRBV5-1	TRBD2	-	TRBJ2-3	TGCGCCAGCAGCTTTGGGCTAGCGGCTAGCACAGATACGCAGTATTTT	CASSFGLAASTDTQYF
TRBV29-1	TRBD2	few	TRBJ2-4	TGCAGCGTTGAATTGGACGGGAGGGACATTCAGTACTTC	CSVELDGRDIQYF
TRBV7-9	TRBD2	-	TRBJ2-3	TGTGCCAGCAGCCAGGAGGGTGGGACTAGTACAGATACGCAGTATTTT	CASSQEGGTSTDTQYF
TRBV4-1	-	-	TRBJ2-7	TGCGCCAGCAGCGTCGGGAGGGGGCTGGGAGAGCAGTACTTC	CASSVGRGLGEQYF
TRBV19	-	-	TRBJ1-2	TGTGCCAGTAGTATAGGCGGCAGTGCTAACTATGGCTACACCTTC	CASSIGGSANYGYTF
TRBV27	TRBD1	-	TRBJ1-2	TGTGCCAGCAGTCCTCGGACAGGGGGAATGGCTAACTATGGCTACACCTTC	CASSPRTGGMANYGYTF
TRBV2	-	-	TRBJ1-2	TGTGCCAGCAGTGAGCGGGGCCCTGACTCCTATGGCTACACCTTC	CASSERGPDSYGYTF
TRBV6-5	TRBD2	-	TRBJ2-2	TGTGCCAGCAGTTCCCCTTTTGGGGACTATGGCGGGGAGCTGTTTTTT	CASSSPFGDYGGELFF
TRBV6-5	-	-	TRBJ1-2	TGTGCCAGCAGCAAACAGGGAGCTAACTATGGCTACACCTTC	CASSKQGANYGYTF
TRBV5-4	TRBD2	-	TRBJ2-7	TGTGCCAGCAGCTTGGGAGGACTAGCGGGGAGTCACGAGCAGTACTTC	CASSLGGLAGSHEQYF
TRBV6-1	-	medium-sized	TRBJ1-5	TGTGCCAGCAGTGAAGGGGTTGGGCAGCCCCAGCATTTT	CASSEGVGQPQHF